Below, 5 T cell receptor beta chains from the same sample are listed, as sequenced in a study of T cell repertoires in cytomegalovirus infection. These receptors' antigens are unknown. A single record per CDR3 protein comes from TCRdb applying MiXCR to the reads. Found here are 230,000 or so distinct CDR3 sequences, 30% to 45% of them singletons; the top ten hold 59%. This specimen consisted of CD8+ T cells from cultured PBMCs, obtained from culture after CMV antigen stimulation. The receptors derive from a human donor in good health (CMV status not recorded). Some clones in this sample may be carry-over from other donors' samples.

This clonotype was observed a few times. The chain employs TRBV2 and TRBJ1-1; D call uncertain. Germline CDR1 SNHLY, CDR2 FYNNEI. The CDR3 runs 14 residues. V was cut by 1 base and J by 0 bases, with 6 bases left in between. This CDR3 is CASSEGLMNTEAFF. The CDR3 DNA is TGTGCCAGCAGTGAAGGACTCATGAACACTGAAGCTTTCTTT. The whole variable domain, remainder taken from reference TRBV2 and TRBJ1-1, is EPEVTQTPSHQVTQMGQEVILRCVPISNHLYFYWYRQILGQKVEFLVSFYNNEISEKSEIFDDQFSVERPDGSNFTLKIRSTKLEDSAMYFCASSEGLMNTEAFFGQGTRLTVV.

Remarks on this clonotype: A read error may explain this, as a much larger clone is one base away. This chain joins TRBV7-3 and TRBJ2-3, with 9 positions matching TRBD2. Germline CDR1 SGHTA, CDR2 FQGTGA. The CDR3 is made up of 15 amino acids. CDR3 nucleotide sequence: TGTGCCAGCAGCTTAGTAGCGGGGGAAACAGATTCGCAGTATTTT. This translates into CASSLVAGETDSQYF.

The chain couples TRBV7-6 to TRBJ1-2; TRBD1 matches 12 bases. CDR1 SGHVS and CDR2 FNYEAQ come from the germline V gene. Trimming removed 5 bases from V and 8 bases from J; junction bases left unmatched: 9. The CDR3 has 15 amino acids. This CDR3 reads CASSPPGQGAWGYTF. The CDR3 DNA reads TGTGCCAGCAGCCCGCCGGGACAGGGGGCCTGGGGCTACACCTTC. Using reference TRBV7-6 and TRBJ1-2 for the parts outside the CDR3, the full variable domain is GAGVSQSPRYKVTKRGQDVALRCDPISGHVSLYWYRQALGQGPEFLTYFNYEAQQDKSGLPNDRFSAERPEGSISTLTIQRTEQRDSAMYRCASSPPGQGAWGYTFGSGTRLTVV.

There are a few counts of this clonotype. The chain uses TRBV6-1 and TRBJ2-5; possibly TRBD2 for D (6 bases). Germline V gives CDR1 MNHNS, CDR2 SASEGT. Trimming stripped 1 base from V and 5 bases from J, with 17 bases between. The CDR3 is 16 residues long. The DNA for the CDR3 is TGTGCCAGCAGTGAAGGATATTGGCGGGGCTTGGAGACCCAGTACTTC. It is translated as CASSEGYWRGLETQYF.

CDR3 protein: CASRPAGYTEAFF. In nucleotides, the CDR3 is TGTGCCAGCAGGCCCGCCGGATACACTGAAGCTTTCTTT. V and J are TRBV7-8 and TRBJ1-1; D is unresolved. The germline V and J ends were trimmed by 6 bases and 3 bases, with 11 bases remaining between them. The CDR3 is 13 amino acids. Per the germline V gene, CDR1 is SGHVS and CDR2 is FQNEAQ. Variable domain in full (rest from reference TRBV7-8 and TRBJ1-1): GAGVSQSPRYKVAKRGQDVALRCDPISGHVSLFWYQQALGQGPEFLTYFQNEAQLDKSGLPSDRFFAERPEGSVSTLKIQRTQQEDSAVYLCASRPAGYTEAFFGQGTRLTVV.